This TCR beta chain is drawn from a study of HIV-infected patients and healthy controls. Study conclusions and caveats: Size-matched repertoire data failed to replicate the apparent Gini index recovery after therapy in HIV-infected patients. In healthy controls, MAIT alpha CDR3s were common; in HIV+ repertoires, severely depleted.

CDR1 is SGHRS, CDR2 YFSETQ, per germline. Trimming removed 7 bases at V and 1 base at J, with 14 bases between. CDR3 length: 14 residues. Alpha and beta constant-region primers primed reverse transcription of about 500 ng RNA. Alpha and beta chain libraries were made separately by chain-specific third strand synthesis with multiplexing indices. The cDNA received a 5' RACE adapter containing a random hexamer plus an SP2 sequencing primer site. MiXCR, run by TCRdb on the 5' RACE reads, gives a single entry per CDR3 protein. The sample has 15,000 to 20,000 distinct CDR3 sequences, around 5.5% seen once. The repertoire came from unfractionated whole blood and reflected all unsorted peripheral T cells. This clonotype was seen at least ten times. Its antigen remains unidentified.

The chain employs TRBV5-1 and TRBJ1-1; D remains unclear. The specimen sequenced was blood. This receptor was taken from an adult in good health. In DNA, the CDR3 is TGCGCCAGCCAGTTGAGACCTGGGAACACTGAAGCTTTCTTT. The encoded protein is CASQLRPGNTEAFF. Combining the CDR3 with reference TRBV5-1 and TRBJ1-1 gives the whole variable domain KAGVTQTPRYLIKTRGQQVTLSCSPISGHRSVSWYQQTPGQGLQFLFEYFSETQRNKGNFPGRFSGRQFSNSRSEMNVSTLELGDSALYLCASQLRPGNTEAFFGQGTRLTVV.